This T cell receptor (beta chain) was retrieved from a study of beta chain features in type 1 diabetes. The overall study: Across every sample, over 100 million sorted cells were examined in total.

Looked up from germline, CDR1 is SGDLS and CDR2 is YYNGEE. The V segment lost 5 bases and the J segment 5 bases; nucleotides outside the gene matches: 14. This CDR3 comprises 17 residues. Since all of the isolated RNA was reverse transcribed, expressed TCRB transcripts were what got sequenced. The table came from immunoSEQ multiplex PCR; TCRdb's copy has only in-frame clones and leaves some out. The profile covers hundreds of thousands of clones, with 15% to 20% appearing a single time and 0.023% taken by the ten largest. The receptor was derived from a woman between 18 and 29 years old in good health. Material for sequencing was naive CD4+ T cells from blood. The chain carries TRBV9 and TRBJ2-2; TRBD1 aligns across 8 bases. The CDR3 coding sequence is TGTGCCAGCAGAAATGCGCAGGGGGCCGCGGGGACCGGGGAGCTGTTTTTT. As protein: CASRNAQGAAGTGELFF. Full variable domain (outside the CDR3, taken from reference TRBV9 and TRBJ2-2): DSGVTQTPKHLITATGQRVTLRCSPRSGDLSVYWYQQSLDQGLQFLIQYYNGEERAKGNILERFSAQQFPDLHSELNLSSLELGDSALYFCASRNAQGAAGTGELFFGEGSRLTVL.